Listed below are T cell receptor beta chains from one sample, sequenced in a study of blood T cell repertoires in COVID-19. Only in-frame clones appear in the TCRdb table, and some are missing; sequencing was by immunoSEQ multiplex PCR. The sample includes 190,000 or so clones, more than 75% of them seen just once. Sequenced material: peripheral blood. The receptors here all came from a woman aged 18-35 years who had recovered from COVID-19. CDR3s include the opening cysteine and the closing phenylalanine or tryptophan. The D gene is left open where the match is weak. Some rows have no size entry. The others give once, few or many, or a class for an expanded clone.

v_call	j_call	d_call	clone_size	cdr3_nt	cdr3_aa
TRBV5-6	TRBJ2-2	TRBD1	NA	TGTGCCAGCAGCGAAAGGGGACAGGGGCAAAAGGAGCTGTTTTTT	CASSERGQGQKELFF
TRBV7-9	TRBJ1-3	NA	NA	TGTGCCAGCAGCCGCCGTGGGAGCTCTGGAAACACCATATATTTT	CASSRRGSSGNTIYF
TRBV4-1	TRBJ1-5	TRBD1	NA	TGCGCCAGCAGCCAAGTAGGGCAGGGGGCTTCTCAGCCCCAGCATTTT	CASSQVGQGASQPQHF
TRBV7-2	TRBJ2-1	NA	NA	TGTGCCAGCAGCTTAGGGCGGCCCACCTACTACAATGAGCAGTTCTTC	CASSLGRPTYYNEQFF
TRBV7-9	TRBJ2-6	NA	NA	TGTGCCAGCAGCTCCACTGACATAGGAGCCAACGTCCTGACTTTC	CASSSTDIGANVLTF
TRBV7-2	TRBJ2-1	TRBD2	NA	TGTGCCAGCAGCCACAGCGGGAGTTCTATCAATGAGCAGTTCTTC	CASSHSGSSINEQFF
TRBV7-9	TRBJ2-3	NA	NA	TGTGCCAGCAGCGACACAGGGAGCACAGATACGCAGTATTTT	CASSDTGSTDTQYF
TRBV6-5	TRBJ1-6	TRBD1	NA	TGTGCCAGCAGTTACCGGGACAGGGCCGTTTCACCCCTCCACTTT	CASSYRDRAVSPLHF
TRBV5-1	TRBJ1-2	NA	NA	TGCGCCAGCAGCTTTGAAACAATCTCTGGCTACACCTTC	CASSFETISGYTF
TRBV25-1	TRBJ1-5	NA	once	TGTGCCAGCAGTGAAAGTGTAAGGAGGTCTCCTAGCAATCAGCCCCAGCATTTT	CASSESVRRSPSNQPQHF
TRBV29-1	TRBJ2-3	NA	NA	TGCAGCGCCTTTTTGGACACCTACACAGATACGCAGTATTTT	CSAFLDTYTDTQYF
TRBV6-5	TRBJ2-7	TRBD1	NA	TGTGCCAGCAGTCACCGGGGACAGGGGGCGGAGGAGCAGTACTTC	CASSHRGQGAEEQYF
TRBV15	TRBJ1-4	TRBD1	NA	TGTGCCACCAGCAGAGAGACAGGGGGGAGTGAAAAACTGTTTTTT	CATSRETGGSEKLFF
TRBV5-1	TRBJ1-1	NA	NA	TGCGCCAGCAGCTTGGTTGGGGCAATGAACACTGAAGCTTTCTTT	CASSLVGAMNTEAFF
TRBV2	TRBJ2-7	TRBD1	NA	TGTGCCAGCACCCCAGGGGGTGGATACGAGCAGTACTTC	CASTPGGGYEQYF
TRBV7-6	TRBJ1-1	NA	NA	TGTGCCAGCAGCCCCGGACAGATGAACACTGAAGCTTTCTTT	CASSPGQMNTEAFF
TRBV27	TRBJ2-7	TRBD1	NA	TGTGCCAGCAGTTTTTCCGGGACAGGGAGGTACTACGAGCAGTACTTC	CASSFSGTGRYYEQYF
TRBV9	TRBJ1-1	NA	NA	TGTGCCAGCAGCGTAGATGGCAGGGGAGCTTTCTTT	CASSVDGRGAFF
TRBV6-2/TRBV6-3	TRBJ2-2	TRBD2	NA	TGTGCCAGCAGTTACTCGAGGGGACTAGCGTTATTCGGGGTCACCGGGGAGCTGTTTTTT	CASSYSRGLALFGVTGELFF
TRBV7-9	TRBJ2-3	NA	NA	TGTGCCAGCAGCCCGGAGGCCACAGATACGCAGTATTTT	CASSPEATDTQYF
TRBV7-3	TRBJ2-1	TRBD2	NA	TGTGCCAGCAGCAGAACCGGGACTAGCGGAAAGCAGTTCTTC	CASSRTGTSGKQFF
TRBV30	TRBJ1-2	NA	NA	TGTGCCTGGAGTCCTCGGGGGGACATAAACTATGGCTACACCTTC	CAWSPRGDINYGYTF
TRBV6-2/TRBV6-3	TRBJ2-5	TRBD2	NA	TGTGCCAGCAGTTACTGGACTAGCGGGAGACGGCAAGAGACCCAGTACTTC	CASSYWTSGRRQETQYF
TRBV27	TRBJ1-5	NA	NA	TGTGCCAGCAGTTTACAGGGTGATCTTAGCAATCAGCCCCAGCATTTT	CASSLQGDLSNQPQHF
TRBV7-2	TRBJ1-1	NA	NA	TGTGCCAGCAGCTGGGGCATGAACACTGAAGCTTTCTTT	CASSWGMNTEAFF
TRBV25-1	TRBJ2-4	TRBD2	NA	TGTGCCAGCAGTGAGGCTAGCGGGAGGGCCGGCGACATTCAGTACTTC	CASSEASGRAGDIQYF
TRBV6-2/TRBV6-3	TRBJ1-2	NA	NA	TGTGCCAGCAGCTCCGTGCACGAGGATGGCTACACCTTC	CASSSVHEDGYTF
TRBV29-1	TRBJ1-5	NA	NA	TGCAGCGTTGGACTCGGTAGCAATCAGCCCCAGCATTTT	CSVGLGSNQPQHF
TRBV28	TRBJ1-6	NA	once	TGTGCCAGCAGGAGAGGATCTTCCTATAATTCACCCCTCCACTTT	CASRRGSSYNSPLHF
TRBV4-2	TRBJ2-5	TRBD1	NA	TGTGCCAGCAGCCAAGGAGACAGGGGGCGGCAAGAGACCCAGTACTTC	CASSQGDRGRQETQYF
TRBV12-3/TRBV12-4	TRBJ1-1	NA	NA	TGTGCCAGCAGTTTCCGAAGAGACACTGAAGCTTTCTTT	CASSFRRDTEAFF
TRBV5-5	TRBJ1-5	NA	NA	TGTGCCAGCAGCCCGGAGACCGGAGGGAGGCAGCCCCAGCATTTT	CASSPETGGRQPQHF
TRBV6-5	TRBJ1-1	TRBD1	NA	TGTGCCAGCAACCTTGGGACAGGGGATACCACTGAAGCTTTCTTT	CASNLGTGDTTEAFF
TRBV11-2	TRBJ2-3	TRBD1	NA	TGTGCCAGCAGCTTAGATAGGGGGCCCCCAGATACGCAGTATTTT	CASSLDRGPPDTQYF
TRBV10-3	TRBJ2-5	NA	NA	TGTGCCATCAGTGAGAGAGGAGGGGAGACCCAGTACTTC	CAISERGGETQYF
TRBV9	TRBJ1-2	NA	once	TGTGCCAGCAGAGAGCTCACAGGCCCCCATGGCTACACCTTC	CASRELTGPHGYTF
TRBV3-1/TRBV3-2	TRBJ2-7	TRBD1	once	TGTGCCAGCAGACCGACAGGGATCCACTACGAGCAGTACTTC	CASRPTGIHYEQYF
TRBV27	TRBJ2-1	TRBD2	NA	TGTGCCAGCAGTCCTATAGCGGGACTATACAATGAGCAGTTCTTC	CASSPIAGLYNEQFF
TRBV27	TRBJ1-1	TRBD1	few	TGTGCCAGCCTTACTCGGACAGGGTTGATCGCTTTCTTT	CASLTRTGLIAFF
TRBV13	TRBJ2-1	TRBD2	NA	TGTGCCAGCAGCCCGGGGACTAGCGGGAGGGAGAATGAGCAGTTCTTC	CASSPGTSGRENEQFF
TRBV9	TRBJ1-4	NA	NA	TGTGCCAGCAACCCTGGGGGCTTATCTGAAAAACTGTTTTTT	CASNPGGLSEKLFF
TRBV7-9	TRBJ1-2	NA	once	TGTGCCAGCAGCTTAGTAGTAACGGACTATGGCTACACCTTC	CASSLVVTDYGYTF
TRBV7-6	TRBJ2-1	NA	NA	TGTGCCAGCAGGGCTGGCAATGAGCAGTTCTTC	CASRAGNEQFF
TRBV7-2	TRBJ1-5	NA	NA	TGTGCCAGCAGCGGACATAGCAATCAGCCCCAGCATTTT	CASSGHSNQPQHF